A selection of T cell receptor beta chains follows, all from one sample in a study of control samples from healthy donors and cancer patients. Some clones are missing from TCRdb's copy, which holds only in-frame ones; the method was immunoSEQ multiplex PCR. Here the sample spans around 200,000 clones, around 93% being singletons. Sequenced: blood. These receptors were taken from a man between 18 and 35 years old in good health. The CDR3 runs from the conserved cysteine through the conserved F or W. D genes are given only for firm matches. Size tells how often a clone was seen (once, few, many) or the class of an expanded clone, and some rows leave it out.

clone size,D gene,V gene,J gene,CDR3 DNA,CDR3 protein
NA,TRBD2,TRBV3-1/TRBV3-2,TRBJ2-7,TGTGCCAGCAGCCAAGATAGCGGGGGCACACCCTACGAGCAGTACTTC,CASSQDSGGTPYEQYF
NA,NA,TRBV6-5,TRBJ2-6,TGTGCCAGCCGACCAGGCTCTGGGGCCAACGTCCTGACTTTC,CASRPGSGANVLTF
NA,TRBD1,TRBV18,TRBJ1-1,TGTGCCAGCTCACCCTACTTAATGTCTCAGGGACAGACTGAAGCTTTCTTT,CASSPYLMSQGQTEAFF
NA,NA,TRBV11-1,TRBJ2-6,TGTGCCAGCAGCTTAAAGGGGGGACCTGGGGCCAACGTCCTGACTTTC,CASSLKGGPGANVLTF
NA,NA,TRBV21-1,TRBJ2-7,TGTGCCAGCAGCTATCCAAGACCCACCGATAAAACATTTTGGGAGCAGTACTTC,CASSYPRPTDKTFWEQYF
NA,TRBD1,TRBV5-1,TRBJ1-1,TGCGCCAGCAGCTTTGGCAGGGGGGAATCGAACACTGAAGCTTTCTTT,CASSFGRGESNTEAFF
NA,NA,TRBV5-5,TRBJ1-2,TGTGCCAGCAGTTTGGCGGGGAGTGGTAACTATGGCTACACCTTC,CASSLAGSGNYGYTF
NA,NA,TRBV2,TRBJ2-1,TGTGCCAGCAGTGAGTCTCTCAATGAGCAGTTCTTC,CASSESLNEQFF
once,NA,TRBV28,TRBJ1-1,TGTGCCAGCAGTTTATGGTCCCAGGGGAACACTGAAGCTTTCTTT,CASSLWSQGNTEAFF
NA,TRBD1,TRBV5-1,TRBJ2-5,TGCGCCAGCAGCTTGGCTAGGGGGCCCAAGGCAGAGACCCAGTACTTC,CASSLARGPKAETQYF
NA,TRBD1,TRBV5-1,TRBJ2-3,TGCGCCAGCAGCCCGGGGACAGCCACAGATACGCAGTATTTT,CASSPGTATDTQYF
once,TRBD2,TRBV6-1,TRBJ2-7,TGTGCCAGCAGTGAAGTGGTCGGGGGGGACCCTATAGGCGAGCAGTACTTC,CASSEVVGGDPIGEQYF
NA,NA,TRBV18,TRBJ2-2,TGTGCCAGCTCACCGCTCTTCCGCGTTTCTTCGTCCGGGGAGCTGTTTTTT,CASSPLFRVSSSGELFF